Following are 19 T cell receptor beta chains from one sample sequenced in a study of blood T cells in healthy people across ages. The use of a sample-barcoded 5' primer and a J-beta primer mix characterized a second PCR of roughly 7 to 11 cycles. One entry per CDR3 protein, called by TCRdb with MiXCR from the 5' RACE reads. The profile shows 600,000 to 1,000,000 distinct CDR3 sequences, about 62% of them singletons. Material for sequencing was blood. The receptor source for this set is a man aged 30 to 45 in good health.

This chain uses TRBV4-3 with TRBJ2-1, with 7 bases fitting TRBD2. The CDR3 is made up of 15 amino acids. The trim removed 1 base at V and 4 bases at J, leaving 4 bases unmatched. CDR1 is LGHNA, CDR2 YSLEER, per germline. DNA for the CDR3: TGCGCCAGCAGCCAAGGGGGGAGGGTATACAATGAGCAGTTCTTC. Translating gives CASSQGGRVYNEQFF.

The chain combines TRBV2 with TRBJ2-1, with 7 bases that match TRBD2. V was pared by 1 base and J by 8 bases, with 8 bases of the junction left unmatched. The CDR3 has 15 amino acids. CDR1 SNHLY and CDR2 FYNNEI come from the germline V gene. CDR3 sequence: CASSEVRLAPHEQFF. CDR3 DNA: TGTGCCAGCAGTGAAGTACGACTAGCACCCCATGAGCAGTTCTTC.

In this sample, this clonotype turned up a few times. The chain combines TRBV7-2 with TRBJ2-5, with D tentatively TRBD2 (6 bases). CDR1 and CDR2 from the germline V gene are SGHTA and FQGNSA. CDR3 length: 16 amino acids. Trimming pared 3 bases from V and 5 bases from J, leaving 19 bases between. CDR3 protein: CASSLQVGGNLETQYF. The CDR3, as DNA: TGTGCCAGCAGCTTGCAGGTCGGCGGGAACCTGGAGACCCAGTACTTC.

This clonotype has just a few counts. This rearrangement joins TRBV5-6 to TRBJ1-2; TRBD1 agrees at 8 bases. Trimming cost V 4 bases and J 1 base; bases outside gene matches: 3. Germline CDR1 SGHDT, CDR2 YYEEEE. The CDR3 runs 14 residues. The CDR3 DNA sequence: TGTGCCAGCAGCCGACAGGGGAATAACTATGGCTACACCTTC. It specifies CASSRQGNNYGYTF.

The chain recombines TRBV20-1 with TRBJ1-2; TRBD1 matches 8 bases. The ends lost 0 bases at V and 4 bases at J; junction bases unmatched: 4. CDR1 is DFQATT, CDR2 SNEGSKA, per germline (reference sequence). The CDR3 is made up of 14 amino acids. The CDR3 DNA reads TGCAGTGCTAGAGATCCCGGACAGGGCTATGGCTACACCTTC. Translation: CSARDPGQGYGYTF.

Notes on this clonotype: No conserved phenylalanine or tryptophan is present at the end of the CDR3, so a read error is the likely explanation. V gene TRBV24-1 combines with J gene TRBJ2-7; the D gene could be TRBD1 or TRBD2 (6 bases each). TRBJ2-5 matches the DNA end more closely, so the J call is doubtful. Per the germline V gene, CDR1 is KGHDR and CDR2 is SFDVKD. The CDR3 runs 17 residues. CDR3 loop: CATSDFEEGLGAETQYY. CDR3 bases: TGTGCCACCAGTGACTTTGAGGAGGGCCTGGGGGCAGAGACCCAGTACTAC.

The rearrangement links TRBV6-5 to TRBJ2-1; D is undetermined. Germline loops: CDR1 MNHEY, CDR2 SVGAGI. The germline V and J ends were trimmed by 2 bases and 5 bases, with 10 bases remaining between them. The CDR3 contains 14 residues. In nucleotides, the CDR3 is TGTGCCAGCAGTTACAATGGCGGCGACAATGAGCAGTTCTTC. Its translation: CASSYNGGDNEQFF.

The chain links TRBV6-1 to TRBJ2-5; the D gene is possibly TRBD1 (5 bases). V was cut by 3 bases and J by 5 bases, with 16 bases left in between. The length of the CDR3 is 15 residues. Germline CDR1 and CDR2: MNHNS and SASEGT. In nucleotides, the CDR3 is TGTGCCAGCAGTGAGGGGCCATCAGCCAGGGAGACCCAGTACTTC. Its protein product is CASSEGPSARETQYF.

This rearrangement joins TRBV29-1 to TRBJ2-1; TRBD2 is a possible D gene (5 bases). The CDR3 extends over 15 amino acids. CDR1 and CDR2 from the germline V gene are SQVTM and ANQGSEA. V gave up 5 bases and J gave up 3 bases, with 17 bases separating them. CDR3 sequence: CSVFRPGIYYNEQFF. As DNA, the CDR3 is TGCAGCGTTTTTCGACCGGGAATTTACTACAATGAGCAGTTCTTC.

To note about this clonotype: One end of the junction fails to match germline, which may point to a read error. The chain employs TRBV10-3 and TRBJ1-2, with 7 bases fitting TRBD1. The CDR3 runs to 15 residues. Germline V CDR1 and CDR2: ENHRY, SYGVKD. This CDR3 reads CAIRFRDTQGDGCTF. The CDR3 region has the DNA TGTGCCATCAGATTCCGGGACACCCAGGGGGATGGCTGCACCTTC.

The V call is TRBV20-1, the J call TRBJ2-5; 8 nucleotides align to TRBD2. Judging by the DNA end, TRBJ2-7 fits better; the J call may be wrong. The germline CDR1 and CDR2 sequences are DFQATT and SNEGSKA (reference sequence). The CDR3 length is 14 residues. The CDR3 sequence is CSASGQTSVYEQYF. As DNA, the CDR3 is TGCAGTGCTAGTGGTCAGACTAGCGTCTACGAGCAGTACTTC.

This clonotype showed up just once. The chain carries TRBV9 and TRBJ2-5; possibly TRBD2 for D (5 bases). From germline, CDR1 is SGDLS and CDR2 YYNGEE. Trimming cost V 10 bases and J 3 bases, with 19 bases left between them. This CDR3 comprises 14 residues. The CDR3 nucleotides are TGTGCCTGCTCTAGCAGCGGAGGAGAAGAGACCCAGTACTTC. Protein: CACSSSGGEETQYF.

V usage is TRBV7-2 and J usage is TRBJ2-4, with D tentatively TRBD1 (5 bases). The CDR3 sequence is 16 residues long. The V end lost 6 bases, the J end lost 0 bases, and 15 bases lay between the germline ends. Germline loops: CDR1 SGHTA, CDR2 FQGNSA. CDR3 residues: CASSPGQGRAKNIQYF. As DNA, the CDR3 is TGTGCCAGCAGTCCGGGTCAGGGTCGAGCCAAAAACATTCAGTACTTC.

The chain employs TRBV7-8 and TRBJ2-4; D is uncertain. The better agreement between TRBJ2-5 and the DNA end casts doubt on the J call. There are 16 residues in the CDR3. Germline CDR1 SGHVS, CDR2 FQNEAQ. DNA for the CDR3: TGTGCCAGCAGCTTCACCGGGCTAGACGCGAGAGAGACCCAGTACTTC. Amino acid sequence: CASSFTGLDARETQYF.

This clonotype was seen only a few times. The chain uses TRBV29-1 and TRBJ2-2, with 15 positions matching TRBD2. The CDR3 contains 15 residues. The V gene end was trimmed by 7 bases and the J gene end by 5 bases; junction bases not matched to a gene: 5. CDR1 and CDR2 (germline): SQVTM, ANQGSEA. The CDR3 loop reads CSGEGLAGGTGELFF. CDR3 bases: TGCAGCGGGGAGGGACTAGCGGGAGGAACCGGGGAGCTGTTTTTT.

The chain links TRBV20-1 to TRBJ1-2, with 9 bases lining up with TRBD1. Germline V gene sequence: CDR1 DFQATT, CDR2 SNEGSKA (reference sequence). CDR3 length: 13 amino acids. V gave up 5 bases and J gave up 7 bases; unmatched junction bases: 8. The CDR3 nucleotides read TGCAGTGCTCTCGGACAGGGGAATGGTGGCTACACCTTC. Residues: CSALGQGNGGYTF.

The V and J genes are TRBV5-1 and TRBJ2-4; D is unresolved. The J call is uncertain, as TRBJ2-7 better fits the DNA end. The CDR3 extends over 12 amino acids. Germline-derived CDR1 and CDR2 are SGHRS and YFSETQ. The CDR3 sequence is CASRGITYEQYF. The CDR3 region has the DNA TGCGCCAGCAGGGGGATTACCTACGAGCAGTACTTC.

This chain links TRBV7-9 with TRBJ2-1; D is perhaps TRBD1 (6 bases). This CDR3 comprises 14 residues. Between the trimmed V and J ends, which lost 5 bases and 6 bases, there was a span of 14 bases. The germline V gene has CDR1 SEHNR and CDR2 FQNEAQ (reference sequence). The CDR3 region is CASSPDRMTNEQFF. As DNA, the CDR3 is TGTGCCAGCAGCCCCGACAGGATGACCAATGAGCAGTTCTTC.

The gene calls are TRBV1 and TRBJ2-4; no check of the table's D call, TRBD1, against the DNA was made. TRBV1 is a listed pseudogene. The CDR3 is made up of 13 amino acids. CDR3 nucleotide sequence: TGCACCAGCCCACCCCGGACAGAAAACATTCAGTACTTC. This encodes CTSPPRTENIQYF.